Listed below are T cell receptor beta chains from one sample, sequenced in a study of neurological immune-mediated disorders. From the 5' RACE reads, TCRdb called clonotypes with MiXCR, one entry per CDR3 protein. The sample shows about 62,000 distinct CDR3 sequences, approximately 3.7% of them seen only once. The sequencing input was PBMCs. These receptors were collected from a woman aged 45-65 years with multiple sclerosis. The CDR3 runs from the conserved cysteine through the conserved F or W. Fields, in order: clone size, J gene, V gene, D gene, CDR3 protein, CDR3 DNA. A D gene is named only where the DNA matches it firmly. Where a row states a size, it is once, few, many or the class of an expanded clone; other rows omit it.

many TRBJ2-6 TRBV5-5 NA CASSFLYSGANVLTF TGTGCCAGCAGCTTCTTGTACTCTGGGGCCAACGTCCTGACTTTC
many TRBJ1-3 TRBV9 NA CASTGGMYGNTIYF TGTGCCAGCACAGGTGGGATGTATGGAAACACCATATATTTT
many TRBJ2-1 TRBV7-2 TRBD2 CASSLGVASGTYNEQFF TGTGCCAGCAGCTTAGGTGTGGCTAGCGGGACATACAATGAGCAGTTCTTC
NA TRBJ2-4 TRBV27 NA CATRALAKNIQYF TGTGCCACCCGGGCTCTAGCCAAAAACATTCAGTACTTC
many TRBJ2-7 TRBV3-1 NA CASSPEPGAPYEQYF TGTGCCAGCAGCCCCGAACCCGGGGCGCCCTACGAGCAGTACTTC
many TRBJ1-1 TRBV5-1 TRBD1 CASSLEQGVTEAFF TGCGCCAGCAGCTTGGAACAGGGGGTCACTGAAGCTTTCTTT
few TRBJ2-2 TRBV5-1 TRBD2 CASSSSGRRAVELFF TGCGCCAGCAGCTCGAGCGGGAGAAGAGCCGTGGAGCTGTTTTTT
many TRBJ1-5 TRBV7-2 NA CASSFSDYNQPQHF TGTGCCAGCAGCTTCTCTGATTACAATCAGCCCCAGCATTTT
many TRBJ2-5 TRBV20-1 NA CSARDSRASAQETQYF TGCAGTGCTAGAGATAGTAGGGCTAGCGCGCAAGAGACCCAGTACTTC
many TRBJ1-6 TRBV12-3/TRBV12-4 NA CASSLDGRGDSPLHF TGTGCCAGCAGTTTAGACGGGAGGGGAGATTCACCCCTCCACTTT
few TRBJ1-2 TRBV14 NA CASSQDWGWTNYGYTF TGTGCCAGCAGCCAAGATTGGGGTTGGACTAACTATGGCTACACCTTC
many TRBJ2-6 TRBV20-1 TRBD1 CSARDGDRPDSGANVLTF TGCAGTGCTAGAGACGGGGACAGGCCCGACTCTGGGGCCAACGTCCTGACTTTC
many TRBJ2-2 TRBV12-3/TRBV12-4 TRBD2 CASKGGSSTGELFF TGTGCCAGCAAGGGCGGGAGCAGCACCGGGGAGCTGTTTTTT
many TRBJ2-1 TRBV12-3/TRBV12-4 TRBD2 CASLRGAGGYNEQFF TGTGCTAGCCTAAGGGGGGCGGGAGGCTACAATGAGCAGTTCTTC
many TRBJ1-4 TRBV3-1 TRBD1 CASSQETGVAEKLFF TGTGCCAGCAGCCAGGAGACAGGGGTGGCAGAAAAACTGTTTTTT
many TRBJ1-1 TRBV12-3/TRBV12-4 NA CASSSTGTSQAFF TGTGCCAGCAGCTCGACCGGGACATCTCAAGCTTTCTTT
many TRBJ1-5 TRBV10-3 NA CAISEFVDSNQPQHF TGTGCCATCAGTGAGTTTGTGGATAGCAATCAGCCCCAGCATTTT
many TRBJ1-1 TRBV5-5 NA CASSFSDFRPEAFF TGTGCCAGCAGCTTTTCTGATTTTCGACCAGAAGCTTTCTTT
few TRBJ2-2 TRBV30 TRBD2 CAWSLSGSDVGELFF TGTGCCTGGAGTCTTAGCGGGAGTGACGTCGGGGAGCTGTTTTTT
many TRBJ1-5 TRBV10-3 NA CAISEGGDSNQPQNF TGTGCCATCAGTGAGGGGGGGGATAGCAATCAGCCCCAGAATTTT
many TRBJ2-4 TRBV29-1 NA CSAARGILAKNIQYF TGCAGCGCCGCCCGGGGAATACTAGCCAAAAACATTCAGTACTTC
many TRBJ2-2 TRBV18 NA CASSETGSNTGELFF TGTGCCAGCTCAGAGACAGGTTCCAACACCGGGGAGCTGTTTTTT
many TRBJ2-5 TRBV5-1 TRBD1 CASSWGTVQETQYF TGCGCCAGCAGCTGGGGGACAGTCCAAGAGACCCAGTACTTC
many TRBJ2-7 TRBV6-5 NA CASSYSGEQYF TGTGCCAGCAGTTACTCGGGCGAGCAGTACTTC
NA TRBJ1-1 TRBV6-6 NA CASRGKGGPTEAFF TGTGCCAGCAGGGGGAAGGGGGGGCCCACTGAAGCTTTCTTT
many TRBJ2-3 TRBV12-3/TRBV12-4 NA CASMPSDHTQYF TGTGCCAGCATGCCCTCGGATCATACGCAGTATTTT
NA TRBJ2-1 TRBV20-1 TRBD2 CSARGGSTYNEQFF TGCAGTGCTAGGGGGGGGTCTACCTACAATGAGCAGTTCTTC
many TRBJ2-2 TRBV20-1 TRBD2 CSARDLAGDTGELFF TGCAGTGCTAGAGATCTCGCGGGAGATACCGGGGAGCTGTTTTTT
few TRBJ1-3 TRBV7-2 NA CASSSLWGSGNTIYF TGTGCCAGCAGTTCACTTTGGGGCTCTGGAAACACCATATATTTT
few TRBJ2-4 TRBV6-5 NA CASSLKQGQNIQYF TGTGCCAGCAGCTTAAAGCAGGGGCAAAACATTCAGTACTTC
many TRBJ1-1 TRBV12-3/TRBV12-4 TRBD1 CASSEDRFNTEAFF TGTGCCAGCAGTGAGGACAGGTTTAATACTGAAGCTTTCTTT
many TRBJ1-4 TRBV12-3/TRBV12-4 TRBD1 CASSFSGGSRKLFF TGTGCCAGCAGTTTCTCAGGGGGCAGCCGGAAACTGTTTTTT
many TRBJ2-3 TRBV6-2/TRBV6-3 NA CASSYSFGGLPDTQYF TGTGCCAGCAGTTACTCTTTTGGCGGCCTGCCAGATACGCAGTATTTT
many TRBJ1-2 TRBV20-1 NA CSASTNYGYTF TGCAGTGCTAGCACTAACTATGGCTACACCTTC
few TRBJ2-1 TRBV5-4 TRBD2 CASSGGTSGRFRNEQFF TGTGCCAGCAGCGGTGGCACTAGCGGGAGGTTCAGGAATGAGCAGTTCTTC
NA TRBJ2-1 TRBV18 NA CASSPQELQLYNEQFF TGTGCCAGCTCACCACAGGAACTACAACTCTACAATGAGCAGTTCTTC
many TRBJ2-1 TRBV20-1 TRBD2 CSAHARSGRKSEQFF TGCAGTGCTCATGCCAGATCCGGGAGGAAGAGTGAGCAGTTCTTC
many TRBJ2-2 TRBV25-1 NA CASSRTGDTGELFF TGTGCCAGCAGTCGAACGGGGGACACCGGGGAGCTGTTTTTT
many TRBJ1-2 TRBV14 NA CASSQGTKYGYTF TGTGCCAGCAGCCAAGGGACCAAGTATGGCTACACCTTC
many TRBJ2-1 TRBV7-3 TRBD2 CASSLTGGSGRFDNEQFF TGTGCCAGCAGCTTAACGGGAGGGAGCGGGAGGTTTGACAATGAGCAGTTCTTC
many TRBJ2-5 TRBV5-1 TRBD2 CASSFSGDGNKETQYF TGCGCCAGCAGCTTTAGCGGGGACGGGAATAAAGAGACCCAGTACTTC